Below, 7 T cell receptor beta chains from the same sample are listed, as sequenced in a study of human T cells and chemical hapten exposure. Time point indicated: patch test 1, 2 weeks after DPC sensitization. This sample's treatment: therapeutic diphenylcyclopropenone sensitization with weekly scalp DPC. TCRdb fed the RACE reads into MiXCR, producing one record per CDR3 protein. Seen here are approximately 400,000 distinct CDR3 sequences, roughly 5% observed once, and the top ten hold 2% to 2.5%. The sequencing here drew on whole blood, taken in connection with sensitization to the hapten diphenylcyclopropenone (DPC). Source of these receptors: a woman in her forties or fifties with alopecia areata. Some clones in this sample may be carry-over from other donors' samples.

This clonotype was seen many times. The chain recombines TRBV11-2 with TRBJ2-5; either TRBD1 or TRBD2 may supply D (5 bases each). Trimming removed 1 base from V and 5 bases from J, with 14 bases in between. The CDR3 runs 15 residues. Germline V CDR1 and CDR2: SGHAT, FQNNGV. CDR3 loop: CASSLVSGAQETQYF. CDR3 nucleotides: TGTGCCAGCAGCTTAGTTTCCGGGGCCCAGGAGACCCAGTACTTC.

This clonotype was detected many times. The CDR3 DNA reads TGTGCCAGCAGCTCCCGGGACAGCTCTGGAAACACCATATATTTT. Translated, it gives CASSSRDSSGNTIYF. The genes are TRBV7-9 and TRBJ1-3, with 7 bases aligning to TRBD1. The CDR3 runs 15 residues. The germline V gene encodes CDR1 SEHNR and CDR2 FQNEAQ (reference sequence). V lost 4 bases and J lost 0; bases outside the gene matches: 3.

This clonotype was picked up many times. The rearrangement joins TRBV29-1 to TRBJ2-7; no clear D. V lost 7 bases and J lost 5, with 12 bases in between. The V gene's germline CDR1 is SQVTM and CDR2 ANQGSEA. There are 11 residues in the CDR3. CDR3 bases: TGCAGCGGGAACACGGGCGACGAGCAGTACTTC. It yields the protein CSGNTGDEQYF.

The chain uses TRBV13 and TRBJ2-3; 8 bases are shared with TRBD1. The V and J ends lost 4 bases and 2 bases, in that order; junction bases with no gene match: 8. The length of the CDR3 is 16 residues. Germline CDR1 and CDR2: PRHDT and FYEKMQ (reference sequence). CDR3 sequence reads: CASSSFDRGDTDTQYF. The CDR3 region has the DNA TGTGCCAGCAGCTCATTTGACAGGGGCGACACAGATACGCAGTATTTT.

This clonotype was picked up many times. The rearrangement links TRBV18 to TRBJ1-1; possibly TRBD1 for D (6 bases). The CDR3 covers 14 residues. V was cut by 3 bases and J by 4 bases, with 12 bases left in between. Germline V gives CDR1 KGHSH, CDR2 LQKENI. CDR3 in DNA: TGTGCCAGCTCACCGCAGGGGAAGGGCACTGAAGCTTTCTTT. Translating it yields CASSPQGKGTEAFF. The variable domain in full, with the rest retrieved from reference TRBV18 and TRBJ1-1, is NAGVMQNPRHLVRRRGQEARLRCSPMKGHSHVYWYRQLPEEGLKFMVYLQKENIIDESGMPKERFSAEFPKEGPSILRIQQVVRGDSAAYFCASSPQGKGTEAFFGQGTRLTVV.

This clonotype was counted ten times or more. J is TRBJ2-3 and V is TRBV4-1; D uncertain. Germline CDR1 and CDR2: MGHRA and YSYEKL. Deletions cut 1 base from V and 2 bases from J, with 7 bases between. The CDR3 is 14 residues long. The CDR3 loop is CASSQVGYTDTQYF. The CDR3 bases are TGCGCCAGCAGCCAAGTAGGGTACACAGATACGCAGTATTTT.

This chain links TRBV5-1 with TRBJ1-5; D remains ambiguous. The CDR3 consists of 12 residues. V lost 6 bases, J lost 10 bases, and 14 bases lay in between. CDR1 and CDR2 (germline): SGHRS, YFSETQ. CDR3 nucleotides: TGCGCCAGCAACCATGGGAGCCCCCCCCAGCATTTT. Its translation is CASNHGSPPQHF.